The sequence of this T cell receptor beta chain was determined in a study of OX40 agonist ivuxolimab in advanced cancers. Study as a whole: The treatment was a fully human IgG2 OX40 agonist, ivuxolimab.

This CDR3 comprises 15 residues. The V and J ends lost 2 bases and 0 bases respectively, with 10 bases between them. Per the germline V gene, CDR1 is LGHNA and CDR2 is YNFKEQ. Data came from immunoSEQ multiplex PCR; TCRdb stores just in-frame clones and leaves some out. The sample includes tens of thousands of clones, about 91% seen only once; the top ten take around 0.34%. The chain has TRBV4-2 and TRBJ1-2; D not resolved. The TCR was taken from an adult with an advanced solid tumor such as melanoma, head and neck, liver or kidney cancer. The material was CD4+ or CD8+ T cells sorted from blood, obtained in a trial of the OX40 agonist ivuxolimab. The CDR3 DNA follows: TGTGCCAGCAGCCAAATTACAGCCACTAACTATGGCTACACCTTC. This sequence encodes CASSQITATNYGYTF.